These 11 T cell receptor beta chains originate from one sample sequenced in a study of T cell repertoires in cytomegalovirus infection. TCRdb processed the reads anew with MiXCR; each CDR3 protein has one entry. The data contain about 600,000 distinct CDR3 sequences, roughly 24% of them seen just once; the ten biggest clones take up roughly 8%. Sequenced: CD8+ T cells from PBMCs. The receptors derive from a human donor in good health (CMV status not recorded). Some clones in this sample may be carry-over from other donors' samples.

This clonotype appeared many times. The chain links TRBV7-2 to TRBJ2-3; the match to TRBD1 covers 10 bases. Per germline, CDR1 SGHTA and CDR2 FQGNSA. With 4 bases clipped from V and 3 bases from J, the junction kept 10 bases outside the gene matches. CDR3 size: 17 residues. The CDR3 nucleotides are TGTGCCAGCAGCTCCCCCCCTGGGGACAGGGGAACAGATACGCAGTATTTT. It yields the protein CASSSPPGDRGTDTQYF.

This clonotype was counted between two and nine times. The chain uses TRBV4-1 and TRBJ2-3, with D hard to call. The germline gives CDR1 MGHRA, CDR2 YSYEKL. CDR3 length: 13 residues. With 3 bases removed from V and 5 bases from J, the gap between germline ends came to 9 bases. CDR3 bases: TGCGCCAGCAGCCACGGTAACAGAGATACGCAGTATTTT. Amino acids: CASSHGNRDTQYF.

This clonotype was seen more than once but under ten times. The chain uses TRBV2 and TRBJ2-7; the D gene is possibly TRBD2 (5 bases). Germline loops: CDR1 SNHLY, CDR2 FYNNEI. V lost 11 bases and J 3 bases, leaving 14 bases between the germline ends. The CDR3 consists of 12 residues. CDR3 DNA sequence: TGTGCCGCCGGACTCCTGGGCTACGAGCAGTACGTC. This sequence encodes CAAGLLGYEQYV.

CDR3 DNA sequence: TGTGCCAGCAGCCCTATGGATCTAACCGGGCCATCCGGGGTTAACTATGGCTACACCTTC. As protein: CASSPMDLTGPSGVNYGYTF. The rearrangement joins TRBV14 to TRBJ1-2; unclear D gene. V shed 4 bases and J shed 1 base, with 28 bases lying between them. Germline V gene data show CDR1 as SGHDN and CDR2 as FVKESK. This CDR3 is built from 20 residues.

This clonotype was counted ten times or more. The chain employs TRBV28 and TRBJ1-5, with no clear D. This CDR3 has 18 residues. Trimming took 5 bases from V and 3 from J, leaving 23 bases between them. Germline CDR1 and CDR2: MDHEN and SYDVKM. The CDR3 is CASSGPREEPDFNQPQHF. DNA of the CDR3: TGTGCCAGCAGTGGTCCAAGGGAGGAGCCGGATTTCAATCAGCCCCAGCATTTT.

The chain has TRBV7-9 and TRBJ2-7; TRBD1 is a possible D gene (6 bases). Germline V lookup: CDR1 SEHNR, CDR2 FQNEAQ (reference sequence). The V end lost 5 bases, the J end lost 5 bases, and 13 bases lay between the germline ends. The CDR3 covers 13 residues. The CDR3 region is CASSPTGTNEQYF. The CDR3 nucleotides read TGTGCCAGCAGCCCCACCGGGACAAACGAGCAGTACTTC.

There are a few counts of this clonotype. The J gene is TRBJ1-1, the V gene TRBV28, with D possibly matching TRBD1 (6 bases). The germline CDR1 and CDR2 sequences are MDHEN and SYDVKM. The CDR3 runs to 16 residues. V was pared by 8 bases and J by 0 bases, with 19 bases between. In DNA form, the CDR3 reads TGTGCCAGCTCCCCTCGGGGGGGCCCCCTGAACACTGAAGCTTTCTTT. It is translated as CASSPRGGPLNTEAFF.

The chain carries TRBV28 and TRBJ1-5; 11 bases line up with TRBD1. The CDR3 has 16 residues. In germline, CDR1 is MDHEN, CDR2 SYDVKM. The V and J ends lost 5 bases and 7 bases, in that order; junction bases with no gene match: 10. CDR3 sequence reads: CASSPDGTGGNQPQHF. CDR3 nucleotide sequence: TGTGCCAGCAGTCCCGACGGGACAGGGGGAAACCAGCCCCAGCATTTT.

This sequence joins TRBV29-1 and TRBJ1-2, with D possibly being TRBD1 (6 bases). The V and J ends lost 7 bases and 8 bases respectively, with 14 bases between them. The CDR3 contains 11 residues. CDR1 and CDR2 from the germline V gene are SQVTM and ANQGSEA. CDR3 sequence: CSAFTGSGYTF. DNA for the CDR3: TGCAGCGCCTTTACAGGGTCCGGCTACACCTTC.

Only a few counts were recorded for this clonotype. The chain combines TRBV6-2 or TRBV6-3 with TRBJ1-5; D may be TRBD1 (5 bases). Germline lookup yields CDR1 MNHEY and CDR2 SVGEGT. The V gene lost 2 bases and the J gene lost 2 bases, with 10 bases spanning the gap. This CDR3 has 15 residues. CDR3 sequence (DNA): TGTGCCAGCAGTTACACCACGGGGCGCAATCAGCCCCAGCATTTT. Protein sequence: CASSYTTGRNQPQHF.

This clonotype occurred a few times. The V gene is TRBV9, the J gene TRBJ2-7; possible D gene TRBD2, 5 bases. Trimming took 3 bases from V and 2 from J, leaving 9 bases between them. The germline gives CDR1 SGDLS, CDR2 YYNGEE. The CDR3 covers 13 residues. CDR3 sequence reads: CASSDGETYEQYF. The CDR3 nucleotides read TGTGCCAGCAGCGACGGGGAAACCTACGAGCAGTACTTC.